This T cell receptor beta chain is drawn from a study of T-cell reconstitution after alpha-beta-depleted transplantation in children. Points from the study as a whole: Some patients' high day-60 TCRbeta diversity was attributed to recipient cells surviving conditioning. Expanded graft clones, several hundred of them, were reportedly the source of alpha-beta T cells about two months after transplant.

Molecular barcoding with unique molecular identifiers was used for the TCRbeta library. TCRdb recomputed calls from the PCR reads with MiXCR, one row per CDR3 protein. The sample yields 150,000 to 200,000 distinct CDR3 sequences, 5.5% to 7% seen once. The CDR3 is made up of 14 amino acids. The germline V gene has CDR1 SGHVS and CDR2 FQNEAQ. V dropped 6 bases and J dropped 4 bases, with 12 bases sitting between them. This clonotype was counted many times. Its target is not known. The V and J genes are TRBV7-8 and TRBJ2-2; possibly TRBD2 for D (5 bases). The clonotype was recovered from a girl less than two years old with combined immunodeficiency, due to receive a stem cell transplant. The sequencing here drew on PBMCs, taken before TCRalphabeta/CD19-depleted stem cell transplant. CDR3: CASSFRGITGELFF. For the CDR3, the DNA is TGTGCCAGCAGTTTTCGGGGTATCACCGGGGAGCTGTTTTTT.